This T cell receptor (beta chain) was recovered during a study of graft-versus-host responses after intestinal transplantation (dated by TCRdb to 2020 to 2022). General notes on the study: Recipients received multivisceral, liver-intestinal, or isolated intestinal transplants. To identify alloreactive clones, pre-transplant mixed lymphocyte reaction products were sequenced and then compared with unstimulated pre-transplant donor and recipient T cells. Samples from a few later patients were sequenced in-house on an Illumina MiSeq with MiXCR processing rather than by the commercial service. All recipients received anti-thymocyte globulin induction followed by maintenance tacrolimus and steroids for around 3 years. A peak of at least 4% donor T cells among recipient peripheral blood mononuclear cells was the definition used for donor T cell macrochimerism. Of the 20 to 25 intestinal transplant recipients enrolled in the cohort, one of whom was a retransplant, a few patients without pretransplant specimens were excluded. After intestinal transplantation, graft-versus-host and host-versus-graft alloreactive T cell clones in the graft, circulation and bone marrow were tracked using bulk TCR-beta CDR3 sequencing.

As for this clone: Its antigen has not been determined. The sample holds no much larger clone one base away, and base qualities are not on file.

The sample's time point, from its label and the paper: cells obtained before transplantation from donor or recipient. CD3+CD4+ and CD3+CD8+ populations were FACS-sorted from unstimulated pre-transplant donor and recipient cells taken from spleen or lymph nodes. Study-wide findings and limitations: The relatively low number and heterogeneity of intestinal transplant patients limited the conclusions. GvH clones were detected in recipient bone marrow, and some appeared earlier in ileal mucosa or blood, consistent with an intestinal mucosal origin. In the allografts of patients with donor T cell macrochimerism, GvH to HvG T cell clonal ratios were high. Peak levels of circulating GvH clones were associated with declines in HvG clones early after transplant.

Preparation of the library involved the immunoSEQ multiplex PCR assay. For most patients, genomic DNA was isolated using the Qiagen DNeasy Blood and Tissue Kit and was shipped frozen to Adaptive Biotechnologies for TCR sequencing. For most patients, high-throughput TCR-beta CDR3 sequencing of genomic DNA was performed by Adaptive Biotechnologies. The authors' pipeline ran thus. Adaptive's ImmunoSEQ software supplied the TCR sequencing data for around 19 patients, while MiXCR and VDJtools were used to process three other patients. To correct CD4 versus CD8 sorting errors, sequences present in both subsets at a frequency ratio below 5:1 were removed. Because the origin of CDR3 nucleotide sequences shared between donor and recipient could not be assigned, those sequences were removed. To be classed as alloreactive, a clone needed at least 2-fold expansion over unstimulated cells and a minimum CFSE-low frequency of 0.002% (template counts) or 0.001% (read counts). A clone was considered mappable if detected in the sequenced pre-transplant spleen, lymph node, or MLR CFSE-low populations of the donor or recipient. Cumulative frequency of alloreactive clones was calculated as a percentage of all sequences weighted by copy number. Held by TCRdb, this immuneACCESS table contains in-frame sequences only and omits some clones. Under half of the omission traces to an unresolved V gene where checked; the cause of the rest is unknown. Clone size and V and J calls were adopted from that table, with D and trimming inferred from the DNA. This sample lists 90,000 to 150,000 clones; about 93% were detected once. The ten largest clones add up to 0.09% to 0.15% of the sample.

Based on the germline V gene, the CDR1 and CDR2 sequences are SGDLS and YYNGEE. A distance of 14 bases separates the germline ends of V and J, which lose 4 bases and 3 bases respectively. The CDR3 sequence holds 15 residues, the cysteine and phenylalanine included. Just the 45-base CDR3 DNA is kept, in frame starting at base 1. This clonotype was obtained from a human donor who received an intestinal transplant. The starting material was unstimulated CD4+ T cells sorted from spleen or lymph node cells, obtained before intestinal transplant. The chain is made from TRBV9 and TRBJ2-1; TRBD1 is a weak D gene call, 5 bases matching. The nucleotide sequence is TGTGCCAGCAGCCCAGTAGGGGCCATCTACAATGAGCAGTTCTTC. It is translated as CASSPVGAIYNEQFF.